The sample holds many counts of the clone carrying this TCR beta chain. Preparing the TCRbeta library involved the use of unique molecular identifiers. TCRdb fed the PCR reads into MiXCR, producing one record per CDR3 protein. This sample has about 340,000 distinct CDR3 sequences; approximately 12% occur once, and the top ten carry 3.5% to 4.5%. This entry belongs to a study of T-cell reconstitution after alpha-beta-depleted transplantation in children. Germline-derived CDR1 and CDR2 are MGHDK and SYGVNS. CDR3 length: 15 residues. V lost 5 bases to trimming and J lost 0 bases, with 11 bases between them.

The sequences come from PBMCs, collected from the stem cell graft. The chain is built from TRBV25-1 and TRBJ2-1; D remains unclear. The receptor's source is a human donor who donated a stem cell graft to a child with Fanconi anemia. CDR3 sequence reads: CASSSVPSSYNEQFF. In DNA, the CDR3 is TGTGCCAGCAGTTCGGTCCCCAGCTCCTACAATGAGCAGTTCTTC.